These 2 T cell receptor beta chains were sequenced from one sample in a study of cytomegalovirus exposure and HLA in healthy donors. The PCR made use of 60 Vbeta and 13 Jbeta primers. The assay was immunoSEQ multiplex PCR, and TCRdb's table has in-frame clones only and misses some. The repertoire table contains 140,000 to 150,000 clones. The sequenced sample consisted of PBMCs. The receptors derive from a woman in her fifties or sixties in good health and CMV-seronegative.

The CDR3 coding sequence is TGTGCCAGTAGTACACAGGGTAATGAGCAGTTCTTC. Residues: CASSTQGNEQFF. The V and J genes are TRBV19 and TRBJ2-1; the D gene is possibly TRBD1 (6 bases). Germline V gene sequence: CDR1 LNHDA, CDR2 SQIVND (reference sequence). Trimming removed 4 bases at V and 7 bases at J, with 8 bases between. The CDR3 runs 12 residues.

The J gene is TRBJ2-3, the V gene TRBV5-1; possibly TRBD2 for D (5 bases). CDR3 size: 13 residues. The V and J ends lost 4 bases and 5 bases respectively, with 11 bases between them. CDR1 and CDR2 from the germline V gene are SGHRS and YFSETQ. CDR3 sequence reads: CASSPNRGDTQYF. DNA for the CDR3: TGCGCCAGCAGCCCGAACCGGGGAGATACGCAGTATTTT.